This T cell receptor (beta chain) was retrieved from a study of OX40 agonist ivuxolimab in advanced cancers. This clone turned up a few times. Libraries were prepared by immunoSEQ multiplex PCR; TCRdb keeps only in-frame clonotypes and omits some of them. The data show fewer than 40,000 clones, under 80% seen once. The CDR3 totals 13 residues. V lost 1 base and J 7 bases, leaving 11 bases between the germline ends. Looked up from germline, CDR1 is GTSNPN and CDR2 is SVGIG (reference sequence). The chain couples TRBV30 to TRBJ1-5; D possibly corresponds to TRBD1 (6 bases). The clonotype originates from an adult with an advanced solid tumor such as melanoma, head and neck, liver or kidney cancer. The sequencing used CD4+ or CD8+ T cells sorted from blood, collected in a trial of the OX40 agonist ivuxolimab. The CDR3 coding sequence is TGTGCCTGGAGTGAGGCAGGGGTCCAGCCCCAGCATTTT. It is translated as CAWSEAGVQPQHF.